Here is one T cell receptor beta chain with its context. The target antigen is unknown. These data come from a study of cytomegalovirus exposure and HLA in healthy donors. 13 Jbeta primers and 60 Vbeta primers were used for the PCR. Sequencing used immunoSEQ multiplex PCR; TCRdb keeps in-frame clones, though not all of them. The sample lists 100,000 or so clones; 76% were seen once. CDR3 length: 13 amino acids. Germline CDR1 and CDR2: SEHNR and FQNEAQ (reference sequence). Trimming left V 4 bases short and J 1 base short, with 6 bases between. Study results and caveats: Later analysis demonstrated an association between a missense DCLRE1C variant and TCR beta V- and J-gene trimming. Sequencing had likely introduced a cluster of highly shared sequence variants as an artifact. When the data were analyzed later, several of the most significant clusters appeared to be linked to common viral pathogens. Analyzed later, association rates of TCRs varied across HLA loci, with DRB1 most and HLA-C fewest.

The source is a man between 35 and 55 years old in good health and CMV-seronegative. The material sequenced was PBMCs. The chain carries TRBV7-9 and TRBJ2-3; unclear D gene. The CDR3 region has the DNA TGTGCCAGCAGCTCGGCGGGCACAGATACGCAGTATTTT. This sequence encodes CASSSAGTDTQYF. The full variable domain, completed using reference TRBV7-9 and TRBJ2-3, is DTGVSQNPRHKITKRGQNVTFRCDPISEHNRLYWYRQTLGQGPEFLTYFQNEAQLEKSRLLSDRFSAERPKGSFSTLEIQRTEQGDSAMYLCASSSAGTDTQYFGPGTRLTVL.